This is a list of T cell receptor beta chains from one sample in a study of T cell responses to AZD1222 COVID-19 vaccine. TCRdb's table, derived via immunoSEQ multiplex PCR, lists solely in-frame clones and lacks some. The sample lists 170,000 or so clones, about nine tenths occurring once. Sequenced here: peripheral blood, sampled on day 0 of AZD1222 vaccination. The receptors shown here come from an adult in good health. CDR3s include the opening cysteine and the closing phenylalanine or tryptophan. The D gene is left open where the match is weak. Expanded clones are given a class, and other clones once, few, many or no size at all.

D	V	size	J	DNA	CDR3
-	TRBV12-3/TRBV12-4	-	TRBJ1-5	TGTGCCAGCAGGGGGATGGAAGGTCAGCCCCAGCATTTT	CASRGMEGQPQHF
-	TRBV5-5	-	TRBJ2-3	TGTGCCAGCAGCTTAGTGAGGGGGTCTAGCACAGATACGCAGTATTTT	CASSLVRGSSTDTQYF
TRBD2	TRBV30	-	TRBJ2-1	TGTGCCTGGAGTGCCATCCGACTAGCGGGGGGTAATGAGCAGTTCTTC	CAWSAIRLAGGNEQFF
-	TRBV7-3	-	TRBJ1-1	TGTGCCAGCAGCTGGACAGTGAACACTGAAGCTTTCTTT	CASSWTVNTEAFF
-	TRBV5-1	-	TRBJ2-2	TGCGCCAGCAGCTCGGGACTTAACACCGGGGAGCTGTTTTTT	CASSSGLNTGELFF
-	TRBV12-3/TRBV12-4	-	TRBJ2-7	TGTGCCAGCAATAGTCGCGGGGACTACGAGCAGTACTTC	CASNSRGDYEQYF
-	TRBV4-3	once	TRBJ1-4	TGCGCCAGCAGCCGAGGAAGACTAGGTAGCGAAAAACTGTTTTTT	CASSRGRLGSEKLFF
-	TRBV2	-	TRBJ1-2	TGTGCCAGCAGTGAGCAGGAAGGTTTGGGCTACACCTTC	CASSEQEGLGYTF
TRBD2	TRBV9	-	TRBJ2-5	TGTGCCAGCAGCCCTGGACTAGCGGGGGGGAGTGGGTACTTC	CASSPGLAGGSGYF
-	TRBV28	-	TRBJ1-2	TGTGCCAGCAGTTTAGATTGGGGCTATGGCTACACCTTC	CASSLDWGYGYTF
TRBD1	TRBV5-1	-	TRBJ2-7	TGCGCCAGCAGCCGACAGGGGCGCAGGGAGCAGTACTTC	CASSRQGRREQYF
-	TRBV5-4	-	TRBJ1-3	TGTGCCAGCAGCTTGACGACGCTCGGAGGTGGCACCATATATTTT	CASSLTTLGGGTIYF
-	TRBV3-1/TRBV3-2	-	TRBJ1-1	TGTGCCAGCAGCCAAGTCAGGACAGCAAGGAACACTGAAGCTTTCTTT	CASSQVRTARNTEAFF
-	TRBV6-6	-	TRBJ1-6	TGTGCCAGCAGTAGCCCTCGGTCACCCCTCCACTTT	CASSSPRSPLHF
-	TRBV19	-	TRBJ2-1	TGTGCCAGTAAAGATGTATATTCACAGGGACTTTCCCACAATGAGCAGTTCTTC	CASKDVYSQGLSHNEQFF
-	TRBV11-2	-	TRBJ1-5	TGTGCCAGCAGCTTAGGGCAGGGGAGCAATCAGCCCCAGCATTTT	CASSLGQGSNQPQHF
-	TRBV24-1	-	TRBJ2-7	TGTGCCAGCGGGCCGGGCCGCCCCCCCTACGAGCAGTACTTC	CASGPGRPPYEQYF
-	TRBV10-1	once	TRBJ1-1	TGCGCCAGCAGAGTATCTACGAACACTGAAGCTTTCTTT	CASRVSTNTEAFF
TRBD1	TRBV4-1	-	TRBJ1-1	TGCGCCAGCAGCCAGGACCACCGGGACAGGCCCCCCGAAGCTTTCTTT	CASSQDHRDRPPEAFF
-	TRBV2	-	TRBJ1-5	TGTGCCAGCATCCTTGACACCCCGAGGGCTCAGCCCCAGCATTTT	CASILDTPRAQPQHF
-	TRBV7-2	-	TRBJ1-5	TGTGCCAGCAGCTCCCGGGGGGATCAGCCCCAGCATTTT	CASSSRGDQPQHF
-	TRBV28	-	TRBJ1-4	TGTGCCAGCAGTCGGGACTTTCGAAAACTGTTTTTT	CASSRDFRKLFF
-	TRBV20-1	-	TRBJ2-7	TGCAGTGCCCGACTTGCGGAGGGCGAGTACTTC	CSARLAEGEYF
-	TRBV12-3/TRBV12-4	once	TRBJ2-1	TGTGCCAGCAGTTTATATTCGGAGCAGTTCTTC	CASSLYSEQFF
-	TRBV7-9	-	TRBJ1-4	TGTGCCAGCAGCTCTGGGCAGGGTTGGATGTTTTTT	CASSSGQGWMFF
TRBD1	TRBV10-2	-	TRBJ1-1	TGCGCCAGTTGGGACAGGGGGCGTTCGAACACTGAAGCTTTCTTT	CASWDRGRSNTEAFF
-	TRBV6-1	-	TRBJ1-4	TGTGCCAGCAGTGAGCAGGGAGGAGGAAAACTGTTTTTT	CASSEQGGGKLFF
TRBD1	TRBV19	once	TRBJ1-2	TGTGCCAGTATCGAATCACAGGGGCGAAACTATGGCTACACCTTC	CASIESQGRNYGYTF
-	TRBV19	-	TRBJ1-5	TGTGCCAGTAGTATTCCCCACGCAATAAGCAATCAGCCCCAGCATTTT	CASSIPHAISNQPQHF
TRBD1	TRBV7-9	-	TRBJ1-3	TGTGCCAGCAGCTTAGCCGGGACAGGAGGCTCTGGAAACACCATATATTTT	CASSLAGTGGSGNTIYF
TRBD2	TRBV29-1	-	TRBJ2-1	TGCAGCGTTGAACGGACTAGCCCTAGCTCCTACAATGAGCAGTTCTTC	CSVERTSPSSYNEQFF
-	TRBV7-3	-	TRBJ2-3	TGTGCCAGCAGCGCCCGTTCCGCGGATACGCAGTATTTT	CASSARSADTQYF
TRBD1	TRBV5-1	-	TRBJ1-1	TGCGCCAGCAGCTTGGGGACAGGGAGCTGGGACACTGAAGCTTTCTTT	CASSLGTGSWDTEAFF
-	TRBV27	-	TRBJ1-3	TGTGCCAGCAGTCCGATGCACTCTGGAAACACCATATATTTT	CASSPMHSGNTIYF
-	TRBV2	-	TRBJ1-3	TGTGCCAGCACTGGGGGCCAACTCTCTGGAAACACCATATATTTT	CASTGGQLSGNTIYF
TRBD1	TRBV27	-	TRBJ2-7	TGTGCCAGCGGGACAGGGGCCTACGAGCAGTACTTC	CASGTGAYEQYF
-	TRBV5-1	-	TRBJ1-1	TGCGCCAGCAGCTTGTACGACCCCGGGGACACTGAAGCTTTCTTT	CASSLYDPGDTEAFF
TRBD2	TRBV5-4	-	TRBJ2-1	TGTGCCAGCAGCTCCGACTTAACTAGCGGGGGTTACAATGAGCAGTTCTTC	CASSSDLTSGGYNEQFF
-	TRBV7-8	-	TRBJ1-1	TGTGCCAGCAGCGATCCACCGGGACGTAACACTGAAGCTTTCTTT	CASSDPPGRNTEAFF
TRBD1	TRBV28	-	TRBJ1-1	TGTGCCAGCAGTTTAAGAGGACAGGGGGCAGGGGCTTTCTTT	CASSLRGQGAGAFF
-	TRBV4-1	once	TRBJ1-2	TGCGCCAGCAGCCCCTCGGATGGAATCTATGGCTACACCTTC	CASSPSDGIYGYTF
-	TRBV2	few	TRBJ1-1	TGTGCCAGCAGCGGGGGACAAAAAGCTGACACTGAAGCTTTCTTT	CASSGGQKADTEAFF
-	TRBV6-6	once	TRBJ2-1	TGTGCCAGCAGTTACGACGGGGGCCACTCCTACAATGAGCAGTTCTTC	CASSYDGGHSYNEQFF
-	TRBV18	-	TRBJ2-5	TGTGCCAGCTCACCAGTCCACGACACCCGCCAAGAGACCCAGTACTTC	CASSPVHDTRQETQYF
-	TRBV5-1	-	TRBJ2-5	TGCGCCAGCAGCTTGGCGGGAACCCGAGAGACCCAGTACTTC	CASSLAGTRETQYF
-	TRBV3-1/TRBV3-2	many	TRBJ1-3	TGTGCCAGCAGCCAAGGGGTGGGGGACGGAGGAAACACCATATATTTT	CASSQGVGDGGNTIYF
TRBD2	TRBV5-1	once	TRBJ2-3	TGCGCCAGCAGCTTTGGGACTAGCGGGGGGGATACGCAGTATTTT	CASSFGTSGGDTQYF
-	TRBV28	-	TRBJ1-1	TGTGCCAGCAGTTCAATAGACAGCCCCAACACTGAAGCTTTCTTT	CASSSIDSPNTEAFF
-	TRBV6-6	-	TRBJ1-3	TGTGCCAGCAGACCTTCGACAGGTTACTCTGGAAACACCATATATTTT	CASRPSTGYSGNTIYF
-	TRBV11-2	-	TRBJ1-1	TGTGCCAGCAGCTTAGATGCGACTGAAGCTTTCTTT	CASSLDATEAFF
TRBD1	TRBV28	-	TRBJ1-2	TGTGCCAGCAGTTTCTCACAGGGGGCGCTCTATGGCTACACCTTC	CASSFSQGALYGYTF
TRBD1	TRBV11-2	few	TRBJ2-7	TGTGCCAGCAGCTTAGGGACAGGTAATTACGAGCAGTACTTC	CASSLGTGNYEQYF
-	TRBV7-9	-	TRBJ2-3	TGTGCCAGCAGCTTAGAGGACGGCACAGATACGCAGTATTTT	CASSLEDGTDTQYF
TRBD2	TRBV14	-	TRBJ2-2	TGTGCCAGCAGCCAAGAGGCGGGGGTCTGGGCCGGGGAGCTGTTTTTT	CASSQEAGVWAGELFF
TRBD1	TRBV5-1	-	TRBJ1-3	TGCGCCAGCAGCACTGGGACAGGGGCCAACACCATATATTTT	CASSTGTGANTIYF
-	TRBV2	-	TRBJ1-2	TGTGCCAGCAGGATCCAGGGAACCGCTAACTATGGCTACACCTTC	CASRIQGTANYGYTF
-	TRBV18	-	TRBJ2-2	TGTGCCAGCTCACCACGGCAGGACACCGGGGAGCTGTTTTTT	CASSPRQDTGELFF
-	TRBV19	-	TRBJ1-5	TGTGCCAGTAGTCAAATGGATCAGCCCCAGCATTTT	CASSQMDQPQHF